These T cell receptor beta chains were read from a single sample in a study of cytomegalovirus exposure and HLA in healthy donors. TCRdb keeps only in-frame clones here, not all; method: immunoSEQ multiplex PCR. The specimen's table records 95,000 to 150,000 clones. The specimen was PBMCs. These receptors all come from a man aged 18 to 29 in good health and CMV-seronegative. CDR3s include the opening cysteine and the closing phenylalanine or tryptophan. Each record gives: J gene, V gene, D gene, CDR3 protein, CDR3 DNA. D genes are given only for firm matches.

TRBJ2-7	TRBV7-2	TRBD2	CASSLAPPRTSGRARYEQYF	TGTGCCAGCAGCTTAGCACCACCTAGGACTAGCGGGAGGGCTCGGTACGAGCAGTACTTC
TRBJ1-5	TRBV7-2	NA	CASSARGGLIDQPQHF	TGTGCCAGCAGCGCCCGGGGGGGGTTGATCGATCAGCCCCAGCATTTT
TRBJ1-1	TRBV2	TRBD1	CASSRQGNFEAFF	TGTGCCAGCAGTAGACAGGGCAATTTTGAAGCTTTCTTT
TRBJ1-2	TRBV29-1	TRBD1	CSVGDRGDYGYTF	TGCAGCGTTGGGGACAGGGGGGACTATGGCTACACCTTC
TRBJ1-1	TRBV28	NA	CASSFGRTEAFF	TGTGCCAGCAGTTTCGGGAGGACTGAAGCTTTCTTT
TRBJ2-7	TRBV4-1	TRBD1	CASSQTPGQGNYEQYF	TGCGCCAGCAGCCAGACTCCGGGACAGGGGAACTACGAGCAGTACTTC
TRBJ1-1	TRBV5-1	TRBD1	CASSSITGTEEAFF	TGCGCCAGCAGCTCTATTACCGGGACAGAAGAAGCTTTCTTT
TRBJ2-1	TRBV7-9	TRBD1	CASSATGEVQFF	TGTGCCAGCAGCGCGACAGGGGAGGTGCAGTTCTTC
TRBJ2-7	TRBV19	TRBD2	CASSITSGRGEQYF	TGTGCCAGTAGTATTACTAGCGGGAGAGGCGAGCAGTACTTC
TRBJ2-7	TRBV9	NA	CASTKGAGGSYEQYF	TGTGCCAGCACCAAGGGGGCGGGGGGCTCCTACGAGCAGTACTTC
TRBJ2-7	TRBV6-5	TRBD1	CASSYSRDRSYEQYF	TGTGCCAGCAGTTACTCGAGGGACAGGTCCTACGAGCAGTACTTC
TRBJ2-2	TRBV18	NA	CASSPLEAGELFF	TGTGCCAGCTCCCCGCTGGAGGCCGGGGAGCTGTTTTTT
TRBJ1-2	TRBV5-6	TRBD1	CASSGLQGDYGYTF	TGTGCCAGCAGCGGACTACAGGGGGACTATGGCTACACCTTC
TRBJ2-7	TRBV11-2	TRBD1	CASSWDRGEQYF	TGTGCCAGCAGCTGGGACAGGGGGGAGCAGTACTTC
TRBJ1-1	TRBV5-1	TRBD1	CASRDRGLMNTEAFF	TGCGCCAGCAGGGACAGGGGACTCATGAACACTGAAGCTTTCTTT
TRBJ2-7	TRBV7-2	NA	CASSLWQGRQYF	TGTGCCAGCAGCTTGTGGCAGGGTCGGCAGTACTTC
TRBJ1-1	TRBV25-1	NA	CASSERESHAEAFF	TGTGCCAGCAGTGAAAGGGAGAGTCACGCTGAAGCTTTCTTT
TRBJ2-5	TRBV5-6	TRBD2	CASSRLTSGGPRETQYF	TGTGCCAGCAGCCGCCTGACTAGCGGGGGGCCGCGGGAGACCCAGTACTTC
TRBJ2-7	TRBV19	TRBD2	CASSKSGSFHEQYF	TGTGCCAGTAGTAAAAGCGGGAGTTTCCACGAGCAGTACTTC
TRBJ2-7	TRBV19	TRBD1	CASSPPADRGLWYEQYF	TGTGCCAGTAGCCCGCCCGCGGACAGGGGGCTCTGGTACGAGCAGTACTTC
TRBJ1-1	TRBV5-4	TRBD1	CASSSTGGNTEAFF	TGTGCCAGCAGCTCGACAGGGGGGAACACTGAAGCTTTCTTT
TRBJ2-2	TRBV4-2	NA	CASSHRLDVSTGELFF	TGTGCCAGCAGCCACAGACTAGACGTAAGCACCGGGGAGCTGTTTTTT
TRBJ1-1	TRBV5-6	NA	CASIETGEFTEAFF	TGTGCCAGCATCGAGACAGGCGAATTTACTGAAGCTTTCTTT
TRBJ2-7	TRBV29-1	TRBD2	CSVEDTSANYEQYF	TGCAGCGTTGAAGACACTAGCGCGAACTACGAGCAGTACTTC
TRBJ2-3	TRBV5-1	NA	CASSLGAGVAPGADTQYF	TGCGCCAGCAGCTTGGGTGCAGGGGTCGCTCCCGGGGCAGATACGCAGTATTTT
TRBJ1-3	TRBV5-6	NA	CASSLFGASGNTIYF	TGTGCCAGCAGCTTGTTCGGTGCCTCTGGAAACACCATATATTTT
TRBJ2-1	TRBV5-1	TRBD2	CASSPGLAGVFLNEQFF	TGCGCCAGCAGCCCCGGACTAGCGGGAGTTTTTTTAAATGAGCAGTTCTTC
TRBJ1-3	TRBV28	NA	CASRGSSGNTIYF	TGTGCCAGCAGGGGCTCTTCTGGAAACACCATATATTTT